The 6 T cell receptor beta chains given below trace back to one sample, sequenced in a study of T cells in localized non-small cell lung cancer. This table comes from immunoSEQ multiplex PCR, and its TCRdb copy is limited to in-frame clones, with some not included. Here the sample spans more than 2,500 clones, about 24% being singletons. This specimen was lung tumor tissue, taken before any cancer treatment. All receptors derive from a male donor aged 60 or older with stage I lung adenocarcinoma.

This chain links TRBV19 with TRBJ1-3; D is undetermined. The V end lost 3 bases, the J end lost 4 bases, and 10 bases lay between the germline ends. The germline gives CDR1 LNHDA, CDR2 SQIVND (reference sequence). This CDR3 region has 14 residues. The CDR3 DNA is TGTGCCAGTAGTATTGGGCGAGAAGGAAACACCATATATTTT. Amino acid sequence: CASSIGREGNTIYF.

The table lists this clone with a few counts. The CDR3 DNA follows: TGTGCCAGCACCCAGCTGGGGGCGCGCACAGATACGCAGTATTTT. It yields the protein CASTQLGARTDTQYF. The V gene is TRBV14, the J gene TRBJ2-3; D is perhaps TRBD1 (6 bases). CDR1 is SGHDN, CDR2 FVKESK, per germline. The CDR3 length is 15 residues. V was pared by 7 bases and J by 1 base, with 15 bases between.

This chain links TRBV6-8 with TRBJ1-1; TRBD1 is a possible D gene (5 bases). Per germline, CDR1 MNHGY and CDR2 SAAAGT. CDR3 length: 14 residues. Trimming shortened V by 5 bases and J by 1 base, and 11 bases separated the two germline ends. The CDR3 sequence: CASSLMGENTEAFF. The CDR3, as DNA: TGTGCCAGCAGTCTAATGGGGGAGAACACTGAAGCTTTCTTT.

This rearrangement joins TRBV25-1 to TRBJ2-1, with 7 bases lining up with TRBD2. J gave up 6 bases and V 5 bases, and 10 bases lay outside the gene matches. CDR1 MGHDK and CDR2 SYGVNS come from the germline V gene. The CDR3 is made up of 15 amino acids. The CDR3 loop is CASSSGTWEGNEQFF. In DNA form, the CDR3 reads TGTGCCAGCAGTTCCGGGACCTGGGAGGGCAATGAGCAGTTCTTC.

The chain uses TRBV10-2 and TRBJ1-4, with TRBD1 as a possible D gene (6 bases). This CDR3 has 13 residues. Germline-derived CDR1 and CDR2 are WSHSY and SAAADI. V lost 5 bases to trimming and J lost 8 bases, with 12 bases between them. This CDR3 reads CASSRGQGEKLFF. CDR3 sequence (DNA): TGCGCCAGCAGTCGGGGGCAGGGGGAAAAACTGTTTTTT.

This clone came up a few times. The rearrangement joins TRBV10-3 to TRBJ1-4; the D gene is possibly TRBD1 (5 bases). The CDR3 length is 14 residues. The V end was cut by 10 bases, the J end by 4 bases, with 16 bases between. CDR1 and CDR2 (germline): ENHRY, SYGVKD. CDR3 DNA sequence: TGTGCCACCCGTCAGGGAGGTAGTAATGAAAAACTGTTTTTT. Translated, it gives CATRQGGSNEKLFF.